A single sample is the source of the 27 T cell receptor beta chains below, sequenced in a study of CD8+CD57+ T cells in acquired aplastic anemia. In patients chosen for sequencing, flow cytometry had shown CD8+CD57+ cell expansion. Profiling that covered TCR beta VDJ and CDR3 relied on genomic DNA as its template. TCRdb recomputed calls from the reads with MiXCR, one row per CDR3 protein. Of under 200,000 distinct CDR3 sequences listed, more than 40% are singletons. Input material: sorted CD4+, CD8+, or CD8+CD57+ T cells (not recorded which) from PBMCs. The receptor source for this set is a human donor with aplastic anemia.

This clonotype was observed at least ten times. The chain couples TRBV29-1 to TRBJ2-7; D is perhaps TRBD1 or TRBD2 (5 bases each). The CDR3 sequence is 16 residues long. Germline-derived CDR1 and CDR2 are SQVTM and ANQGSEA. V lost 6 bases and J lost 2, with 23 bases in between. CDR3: CSVELLRDRGPYEQYF. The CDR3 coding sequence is TGCAGCGTAGAACTCTTACGGGACCGTGGTCCCTACGAGCAGTACTTC.

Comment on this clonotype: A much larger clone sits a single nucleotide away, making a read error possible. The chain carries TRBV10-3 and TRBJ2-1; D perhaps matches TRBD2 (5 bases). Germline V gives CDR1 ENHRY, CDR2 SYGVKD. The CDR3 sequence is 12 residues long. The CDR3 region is CASSEGSNGQFF. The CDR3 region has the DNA TGTGCCAGCAGTGAGGGTAGCAATGGGCAGTTCTTC.

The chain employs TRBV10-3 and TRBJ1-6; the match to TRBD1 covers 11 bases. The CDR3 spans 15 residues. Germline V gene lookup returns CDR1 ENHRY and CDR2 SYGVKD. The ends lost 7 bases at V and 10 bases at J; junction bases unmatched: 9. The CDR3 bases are TGTGCCATCACCAAGACCGGGACAGGGGGGTCACCCCTCCACTTT. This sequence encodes CAITKTGTGGSPLHF.

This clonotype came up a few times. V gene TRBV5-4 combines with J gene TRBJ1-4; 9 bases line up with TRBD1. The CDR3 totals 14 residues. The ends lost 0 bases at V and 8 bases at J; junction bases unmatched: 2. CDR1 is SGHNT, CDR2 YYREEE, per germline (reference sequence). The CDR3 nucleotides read TGTGCCAGCAGCTTGGACAGGGGGCTAGAAAAACTGTTTTTT. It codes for CASSLDRGLEKLFF.

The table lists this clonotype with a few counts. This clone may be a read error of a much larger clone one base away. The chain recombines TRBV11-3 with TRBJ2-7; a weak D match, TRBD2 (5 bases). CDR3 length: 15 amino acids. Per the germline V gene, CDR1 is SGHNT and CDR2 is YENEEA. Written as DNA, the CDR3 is TGTGCCAGCGGCTTACGCCCCGAGGGAGTGGGGGAGCAGTACTTC. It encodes CASGLRPEGVGEQYF.

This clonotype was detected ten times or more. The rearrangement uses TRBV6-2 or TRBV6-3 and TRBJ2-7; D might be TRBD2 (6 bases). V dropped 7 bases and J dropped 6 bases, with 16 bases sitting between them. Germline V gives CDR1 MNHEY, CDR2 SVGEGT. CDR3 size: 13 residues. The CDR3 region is CASTAGKSGEQYF. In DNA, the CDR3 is TGTGCCAGCACCGCGGGGAAGTCCGGCGAGCAGTACTTC.

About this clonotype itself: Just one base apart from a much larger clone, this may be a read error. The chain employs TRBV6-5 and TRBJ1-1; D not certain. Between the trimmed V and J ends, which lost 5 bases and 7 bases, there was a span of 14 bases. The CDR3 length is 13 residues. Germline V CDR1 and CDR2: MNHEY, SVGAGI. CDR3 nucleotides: TGTGCCAGCAGTAAGTCGTCGGAGATTGAAGCTTTCTTT. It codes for CASSKSSEIEAFF.

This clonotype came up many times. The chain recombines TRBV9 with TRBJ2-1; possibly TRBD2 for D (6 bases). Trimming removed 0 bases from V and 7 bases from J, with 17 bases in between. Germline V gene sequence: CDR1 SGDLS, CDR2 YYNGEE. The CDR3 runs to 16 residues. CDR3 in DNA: TGTGCCAGCAGCGTAGCTATGGCGGGACCTCGTAATGAGCAGTTCTTC. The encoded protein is CASSVAMAGPRNEQFF. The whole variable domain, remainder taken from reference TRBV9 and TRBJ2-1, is DSGVTQTPKHLITATGQRVTLRCSPRSGDLSVYWYQQSLDQGLQFLIQYYNGEERAKGNILERFSAQQFPDLHSELNLSSLELGDSALYFCASSVAMAGPRNEQFFGPGTRLTVL.

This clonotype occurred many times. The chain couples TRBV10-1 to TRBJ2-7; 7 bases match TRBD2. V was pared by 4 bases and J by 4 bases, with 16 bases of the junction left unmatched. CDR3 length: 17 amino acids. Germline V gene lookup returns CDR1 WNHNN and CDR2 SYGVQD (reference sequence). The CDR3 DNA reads TGCGCCAGCAGTGCCGGAAGGTTGGGCGGGAGTGTGTACGAGCAGTACTTC. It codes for CASSAGRLGGSVYEQYF.

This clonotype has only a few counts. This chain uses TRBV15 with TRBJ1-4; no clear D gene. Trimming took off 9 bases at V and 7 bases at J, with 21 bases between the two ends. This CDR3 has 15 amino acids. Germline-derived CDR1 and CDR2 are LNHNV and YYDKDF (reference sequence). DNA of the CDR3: TGTGCCACGGGCGGTGGGGTACTCTTGGGTGAAAAACTGTTTTTT. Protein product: CATGGGVLLGEKLFF.

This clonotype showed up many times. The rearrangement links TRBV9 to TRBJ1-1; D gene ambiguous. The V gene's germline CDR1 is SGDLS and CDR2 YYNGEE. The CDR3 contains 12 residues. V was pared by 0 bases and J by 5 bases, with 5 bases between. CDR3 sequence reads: CASSVEGTEAFF. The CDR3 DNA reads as TGTGCCAGCAGCGTAGAAGGGACTGAAGCTTTCTTT.

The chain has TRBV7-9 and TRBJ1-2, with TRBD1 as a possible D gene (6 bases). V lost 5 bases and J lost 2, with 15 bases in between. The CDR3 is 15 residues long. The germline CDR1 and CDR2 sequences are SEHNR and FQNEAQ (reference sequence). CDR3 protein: CASSLTGNSNYGYTF. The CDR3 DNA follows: TGTGCCAGCAGCCTAACAGGGAATTCCAACTATGGCTACACCTTC.

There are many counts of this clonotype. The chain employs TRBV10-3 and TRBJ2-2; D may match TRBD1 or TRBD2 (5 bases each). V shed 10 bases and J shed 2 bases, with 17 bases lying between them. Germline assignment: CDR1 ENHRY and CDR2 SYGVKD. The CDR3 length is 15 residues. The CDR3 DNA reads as TGTGCCACCAACAGAGAGGGGATAAACACCGGGGAGCTGTTTTTT. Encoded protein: CATNREGINTGELFF.

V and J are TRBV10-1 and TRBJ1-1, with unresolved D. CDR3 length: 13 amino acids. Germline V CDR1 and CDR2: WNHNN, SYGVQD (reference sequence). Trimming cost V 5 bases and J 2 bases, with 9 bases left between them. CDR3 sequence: CASSYNGNTEAFF. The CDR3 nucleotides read TGCGCCAGCAGTTATAACGGAAACACTGAAGCTTTCTTT.

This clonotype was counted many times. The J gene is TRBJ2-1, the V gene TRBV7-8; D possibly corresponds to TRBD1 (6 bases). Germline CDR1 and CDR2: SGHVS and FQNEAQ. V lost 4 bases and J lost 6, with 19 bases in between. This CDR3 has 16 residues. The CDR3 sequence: CASSYQGRPRVNEQFF. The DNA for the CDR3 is TGTGCCAGCAGCTATCAGGGGAGACCGAGAGTCAATGAGCAGTTCTTC.

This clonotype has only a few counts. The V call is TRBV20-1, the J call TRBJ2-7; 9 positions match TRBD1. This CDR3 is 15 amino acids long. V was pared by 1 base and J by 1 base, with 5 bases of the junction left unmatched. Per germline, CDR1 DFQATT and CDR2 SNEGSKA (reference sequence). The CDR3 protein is CSARGVTGGSYEQYF. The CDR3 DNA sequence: TGCAGTGCTAGAGGTGTGACAGGGGGGTCCTACGAGCAGTACTTC.

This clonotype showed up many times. CDR3 in DNA: TGCAGTGCTAGGGGACCAGACACTTACGAGCAGTACTTC. Amino acid sequence: CSARGPDTYEQYF. J is TRBJ2-7 and V is TRBV20-1; perhaps D is TRBD1 or TRBD2 (5 bases each). The CDR3 totals 13 residues. Germline values: CDR1 DFQATT, CDR2 SNEGSKA (reference sequence). Trimming removed 3 bases at V and 4 bases at J, with 13 bases between.

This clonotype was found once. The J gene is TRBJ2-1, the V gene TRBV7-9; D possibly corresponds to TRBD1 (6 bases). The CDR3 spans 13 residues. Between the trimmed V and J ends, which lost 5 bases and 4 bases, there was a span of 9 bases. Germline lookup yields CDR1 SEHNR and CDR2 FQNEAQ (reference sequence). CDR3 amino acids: CASSAQGYNEQFF. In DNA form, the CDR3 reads TGTGCCAGCAGCGCCCAGGGGTACAATGAGCAGTTCTTC.

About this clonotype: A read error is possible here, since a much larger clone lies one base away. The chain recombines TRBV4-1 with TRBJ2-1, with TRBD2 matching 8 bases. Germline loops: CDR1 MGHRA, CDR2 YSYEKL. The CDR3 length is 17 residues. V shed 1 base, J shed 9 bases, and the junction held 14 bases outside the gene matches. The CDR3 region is CASSQVLTGGPEGEQFF. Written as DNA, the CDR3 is TGCGCCAGCAGCCAAGTTTTAACGGGAGGGCCGGAGGGTGAGCAGTTCTTC.

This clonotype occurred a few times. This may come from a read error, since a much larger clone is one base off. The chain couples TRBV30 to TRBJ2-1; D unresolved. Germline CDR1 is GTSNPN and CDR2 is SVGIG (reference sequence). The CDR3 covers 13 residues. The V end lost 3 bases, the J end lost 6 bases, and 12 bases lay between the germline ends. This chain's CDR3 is CAWSGNQVNEQFF. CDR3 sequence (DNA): TGTGCCTGGAGCGGAAACCAGGTCAATGAGCAGTTCTTC.

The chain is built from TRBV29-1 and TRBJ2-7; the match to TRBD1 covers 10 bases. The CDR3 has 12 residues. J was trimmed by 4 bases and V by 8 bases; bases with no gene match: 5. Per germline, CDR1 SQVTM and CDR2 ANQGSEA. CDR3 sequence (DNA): TGCAGCCCGGGGGACAGGGGTTACGAGCAGTACTTC. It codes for CSPGDRGYEQYF.

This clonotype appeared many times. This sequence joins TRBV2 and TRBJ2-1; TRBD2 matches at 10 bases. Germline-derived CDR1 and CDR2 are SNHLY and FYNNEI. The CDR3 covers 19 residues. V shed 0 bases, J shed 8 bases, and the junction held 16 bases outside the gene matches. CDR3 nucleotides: TGTGCCAGCAGTGAAGCGTGGGGGGGGCCGGGACTAGCGACGGATGAGCAGTTCTTC. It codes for CASSEAWGGPGLATDEQFF.

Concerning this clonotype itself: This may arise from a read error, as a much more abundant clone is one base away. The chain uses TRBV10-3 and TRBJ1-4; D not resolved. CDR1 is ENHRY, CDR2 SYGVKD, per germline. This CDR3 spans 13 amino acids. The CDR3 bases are TGTGCCAGCTTGGGTGCAACTAATGAAGAACTGTTTTTT. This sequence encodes CASLGATNEELFF.

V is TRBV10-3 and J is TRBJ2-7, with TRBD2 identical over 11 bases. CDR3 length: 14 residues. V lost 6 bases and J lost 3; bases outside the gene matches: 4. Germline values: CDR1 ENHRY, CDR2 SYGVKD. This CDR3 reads CAIRAGLAVYEQYF. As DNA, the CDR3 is TGTGCCATCAGAGCGGGACTAGCGGTCTACGAGCAGTACTTC.

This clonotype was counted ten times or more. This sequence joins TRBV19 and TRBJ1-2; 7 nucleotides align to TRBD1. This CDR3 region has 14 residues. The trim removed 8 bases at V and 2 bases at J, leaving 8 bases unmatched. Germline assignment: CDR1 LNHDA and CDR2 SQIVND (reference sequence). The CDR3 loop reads CASSEGAKNYGYTF. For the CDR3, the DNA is TGTGCCAGTTCAGAGGGGGCAAAGAACTATGGCTACACCTTC.

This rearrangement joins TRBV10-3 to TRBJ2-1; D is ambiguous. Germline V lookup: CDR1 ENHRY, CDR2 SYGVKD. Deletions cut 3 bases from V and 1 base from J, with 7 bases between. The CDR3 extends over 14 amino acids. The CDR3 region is CAISDGASYNEQFF. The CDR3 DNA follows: TGTGCCATCAGTGATGGCGCATCCTACAATGAGCAGTTCTTC.

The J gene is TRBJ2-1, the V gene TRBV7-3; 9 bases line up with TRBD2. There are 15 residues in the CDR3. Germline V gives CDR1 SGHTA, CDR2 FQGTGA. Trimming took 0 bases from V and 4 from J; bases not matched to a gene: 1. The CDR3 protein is CASSLTLAGYNEQFF. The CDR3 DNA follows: TGTGCCAGCAGCTTAACCCTAGCGGGGTACAATGAGCAGTTCTTC.